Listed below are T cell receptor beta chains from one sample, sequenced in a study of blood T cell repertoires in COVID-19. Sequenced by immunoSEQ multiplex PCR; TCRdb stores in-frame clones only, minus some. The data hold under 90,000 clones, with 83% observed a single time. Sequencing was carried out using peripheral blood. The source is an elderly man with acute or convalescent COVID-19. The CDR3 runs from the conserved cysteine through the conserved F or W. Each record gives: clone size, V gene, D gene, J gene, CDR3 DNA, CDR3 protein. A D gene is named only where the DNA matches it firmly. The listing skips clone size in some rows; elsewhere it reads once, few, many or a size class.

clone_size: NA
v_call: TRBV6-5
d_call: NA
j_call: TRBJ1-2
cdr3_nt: TGTGCCAGCAGAGACAGTTATGGCTACACCTTC
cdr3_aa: CASRDSYGYTF

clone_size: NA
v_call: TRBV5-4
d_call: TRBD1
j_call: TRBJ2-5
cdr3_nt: TGTGCCAGCAGCTTCCGGGACAGGGGACCCCAAGAGACCCAGTACTTC
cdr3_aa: CASSFRDRGPQETQYF

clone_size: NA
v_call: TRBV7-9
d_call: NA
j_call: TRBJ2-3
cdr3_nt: TGTGCCAGCAGTAGGGGGGGGACAGATACGCAGTATTTT
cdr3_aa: CASSRGGTDTQYF

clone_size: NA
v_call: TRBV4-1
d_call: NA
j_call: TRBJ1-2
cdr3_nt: TGCGCCAGCAGCCAAGTGAACGGAGCTAACTATGGCTACACCTTC
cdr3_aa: CASSQVNGANYGYTF

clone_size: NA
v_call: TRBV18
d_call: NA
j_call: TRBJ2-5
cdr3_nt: TGTGCCAGCTCACGAGCCCAGGCCCAAGAGACCCAGTACTTC
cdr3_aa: CASSRAQAQETQYF

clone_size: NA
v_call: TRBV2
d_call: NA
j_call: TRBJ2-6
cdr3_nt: TGTGCCAGCAGCCCGACAGTTCCTGGGGCCAACGTCCTGACTTTC
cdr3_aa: CASSPTVPGANVLTF

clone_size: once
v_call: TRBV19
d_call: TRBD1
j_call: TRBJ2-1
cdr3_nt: TGTGCCAGCCTTGACAGGGATCACTACAATGAGCAGTTCTTC
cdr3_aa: CASLDRDHYNEQFF

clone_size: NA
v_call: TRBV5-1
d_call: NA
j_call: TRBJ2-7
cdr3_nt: TGCGCCAGCAGCTTGTCAAGGGGGGACAGCTCCTACGAGCAGTACTTC
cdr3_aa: CASSLSRGDSSYEQYF

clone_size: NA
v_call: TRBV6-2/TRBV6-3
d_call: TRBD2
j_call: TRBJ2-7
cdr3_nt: TGTGCCAGCAGTTATCCTAGCGGGAGTCAGTACGAGCAGTACTTC
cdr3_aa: CASSYPSGSQYEQYF

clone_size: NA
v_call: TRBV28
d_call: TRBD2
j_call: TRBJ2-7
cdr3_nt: TGTGCCAGCAGCCCCTGGGGACTAGCGGGAGGACAAACCTACGAGCAGTACTTC
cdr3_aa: CASSPWGLAGGQTYEQYF

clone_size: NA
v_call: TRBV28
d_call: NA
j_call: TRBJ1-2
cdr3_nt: TGTGCCAGCACCCGTAGGGGGACTAATGGCTACACCTTC
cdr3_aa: CASTRRGTNGYTF

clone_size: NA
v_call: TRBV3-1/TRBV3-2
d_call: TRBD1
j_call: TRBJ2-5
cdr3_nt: TGTGCCAGCAGCCAGGGGACAGGTATTTGGGAGACCCAGTACTTC
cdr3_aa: CASSQGTGIWETQYF

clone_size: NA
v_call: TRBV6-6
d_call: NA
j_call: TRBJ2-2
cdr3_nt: TGTGCCAGCAGTAGGAGCGTATCCACCGGGGAGCTGTTTTTT
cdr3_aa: CASSRSVSTGELFF

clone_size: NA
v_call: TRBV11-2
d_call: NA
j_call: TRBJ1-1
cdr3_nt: TGTGCCAGCAGTTGGACACATCCGAACACTGAAGCTTTCTTT
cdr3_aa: CASSWTHPNTEAFF

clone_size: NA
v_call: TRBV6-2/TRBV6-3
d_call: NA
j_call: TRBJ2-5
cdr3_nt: TGTGCCAGCAGCTGGGACCCGCGGGGGACCCAGTACTTC
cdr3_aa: CASSWDPRGTQYF

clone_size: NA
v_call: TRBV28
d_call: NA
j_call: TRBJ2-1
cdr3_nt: TGTGCCAGCAGTTTCTTTGGGGCGGAACGGCAGTTCTTC
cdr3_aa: CASSFFGAERQFF

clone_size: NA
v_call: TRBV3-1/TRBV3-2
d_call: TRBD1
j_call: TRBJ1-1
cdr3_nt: TGTGCCAGCAGCCAAGATAGGACAGGGCAAGCTTTCTTT
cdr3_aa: CASSQDRTGQAFF

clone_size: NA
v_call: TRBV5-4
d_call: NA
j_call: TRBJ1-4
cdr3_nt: TGTGCCAGCAGCTTGGCCGGGGACTTAGGGGAAAAACTGTTTTTT
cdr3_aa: CASSLAGDLGEKLFF

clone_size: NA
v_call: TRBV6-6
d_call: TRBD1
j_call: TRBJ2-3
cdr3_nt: TGTGCCAGCAGGCCACAGGGGTTGAGCACAGATACGCAGTATTTT
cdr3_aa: CASRPQGLSTDTQYF

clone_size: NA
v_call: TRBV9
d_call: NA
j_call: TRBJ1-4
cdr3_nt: TGTGCCAGCAGCCCTCAACTGGGGGGGCTAAAGGAAAAACTGTTTTTT
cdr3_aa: CASSPQLGGLKEKLFF

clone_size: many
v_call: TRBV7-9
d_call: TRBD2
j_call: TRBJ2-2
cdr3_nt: TGTGCCAGCAGTTCTCCCGGGACTAGGGTCTTCGGGGAGCTGTTTTTT
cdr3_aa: CASSSPGTRVFGELFF

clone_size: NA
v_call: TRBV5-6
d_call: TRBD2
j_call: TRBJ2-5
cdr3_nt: TGTGCCAGCAGCGCCACGGGACTAGCGGGGGGGCCGGCTGGAGAGACCCAGTACTTC
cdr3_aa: CASSATGLAGGPAGETQYF

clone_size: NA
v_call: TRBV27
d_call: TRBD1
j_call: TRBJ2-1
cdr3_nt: TGTGCCAGCAGTACATCACCGGGACAGGGGGGCTACAATGAGCAGTTCTTC
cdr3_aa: CASSTSPGQGGYNEQFF

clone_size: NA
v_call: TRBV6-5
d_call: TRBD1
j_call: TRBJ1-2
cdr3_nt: TGTGCCAGCAGGGCGACAGGGCACTATGGCTACACCTTC
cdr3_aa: CASRATGHYGYTF

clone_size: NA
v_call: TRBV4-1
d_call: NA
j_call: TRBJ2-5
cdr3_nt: TGCGCCAGCAGCCAAGAGGCAGCTATAGGGGCCCAGTACTTC
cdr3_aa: CASSQEAAIGAQYF

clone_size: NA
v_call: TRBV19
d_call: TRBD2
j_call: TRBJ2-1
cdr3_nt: TGTGCCAGTAGTATATCGAAGGCCCTAGCGGGTGCTGCCTACAATGAGCAGTTCTTC
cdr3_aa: CASSISKALAGAAYNEQFF